This entry lists 8 T cell receptor beta chains sequenced from one sample in a study of identical twins. Via MiXCR, TCRdb re-called the 5' RACE reads, giving one row per CDR3 protein. The table shows roughly 750,000 distinct CDR3 sequences, with about 20% occurring only once. The same specimen was also included in a second study, on T cells expressing NK-cell markers.

The source material was PBMCs. The receptors were sampled from a young woman in good health.

This chain joins TRBV20-1 and TRBJ1-4; D is unresolved. V was trimmed by 2 bases and J by 0 bases, leaving 10 bases between them. This CDR3 contains 15 residues. The germline V gene encodes CDR1 DFQATT and CDR2 SNEGSKA (reference sequence). As DNA, the CDR3 is TGCAGTGCTAGACAGGATTTCTCAACTAATGAAAAACTGTTTTTT. It is translated as CSARQDFSTNEKLFF.

The chain has TRBV20-1 and TRBJ2-7; the match to TRBD1 covers 8 bases. Germline CDR1 is DFQATT and CDR2 is SNEGSKA (reference sequence). Trimming cost V 3 bases and J 2 bases; bases outside gene matches: 6. The CDR3 totals 14 residues. CDR3 DNA sequence: TGCAGTGCTAGCTGGCAGGGGGCGACCTACGAGCAGTACTTC. It specifies CSASWQGATYEQYF.

The chain recombines TRBV6-5 with TRBJ2-1, with 14 bases lining up with TRBD2. Trimming at V came to 6 bases and at J to 9 bases, leaving 7 bases not matched to a gene. Germline lookup yields CDR1 MNHEY and CDR2 SVGAGI. The CDR3 length is 15 residues. CDR3 sequence: CASRYGTSGSTEQFF. The CDR3 nucleotides are TGTGCCAGCAGATATGGGACTAGCGGGAGTACTGAGCAGTTCTTC.

This clonotype appeared a few times. The CDR3 loop reads CASSMGASGANVLTF. For the CDR3, the DNA is TGTGCCAGCAGCATGGGCGCCTCTGGGGCCAACGTCCTGACTTTC. The chain links TRBV7-9 to TRBJ2-6; D ambiguous. The CDR3 spans 15 residues. Germline-derived CDR1 and CDR2 are SEHNR and FQNEAQ (reference sequence). The V gene lost 5 bases and the J gene lost 0 bases, with 8 bases spanning the gap.

This clonotype was observed a handful of times. The V and J genes are TRBV6-1 and TRBJ1-2; maybe TRBD1 (5 bases). Germline CDR1 and CDR2: MNHNS and SASEGT. The CDR3 loop spans 14 amino acids. The germline V and J ends were trimmed by 5 bases and 8 bases, with 18 bases remaining between them. CDR3 residues: CASSPFGGRSGYTF. The CDR3 coding sequence is TGTGCCAGCAGTCCCTTCGGGGGAAGGAGCGGCTACACCTTC.

The chain combines TRBV7-2 with TRBJ2-3; TRBD2 matches 8 bases. V gave up 5 bases and J gave up 6 bases; unmatched junction bases: 10. CDR3 length: 15 residues. Germline V lookup: CDR1 SGHTA, CDR2 FQGNSA. CDR3 loop: CASSLTGGPVDTQYF. The DNA for the CDR3 is TGTGCCAGCAGCCTAACGGGAGGGCCCGTTGATACGCAGTATTTT.

This clonotype was counted between two and nine times. The chain recombines TRBV29-1 with TRBJ1-1; D gene ambiguous. V lost 5 bases to trimming and J lost 1 base, with 8 bases between them. This CDR3 is built from 12 residues. Germline CDR1 and CDR2: SQVTM and ANQGSEA. CDR3 sequence reads: CSVNERNTEAFF. CDR3 coding DNA: TGCAGCGTTAATGAGAGGAACACTGAAGCTTTCTTT.

A few counts support this clonotype. The chain links TRBV6-1 to TRBJ1-5; D remains unclear. The germline CDR1 and CDR2 sequences are MNHNS and SASEGT. The germline V and J ends were trimmed by 4 bases and 3 bases, with 10 bases remaining between them. There are 14 residues in the CDR3. CDR3 sequence (DNA): TGTGCCAGCAGTGGAGAACGGGTCAATCAGCCCCAGCATTTT. Translation: CASSGERVNQPQHF.